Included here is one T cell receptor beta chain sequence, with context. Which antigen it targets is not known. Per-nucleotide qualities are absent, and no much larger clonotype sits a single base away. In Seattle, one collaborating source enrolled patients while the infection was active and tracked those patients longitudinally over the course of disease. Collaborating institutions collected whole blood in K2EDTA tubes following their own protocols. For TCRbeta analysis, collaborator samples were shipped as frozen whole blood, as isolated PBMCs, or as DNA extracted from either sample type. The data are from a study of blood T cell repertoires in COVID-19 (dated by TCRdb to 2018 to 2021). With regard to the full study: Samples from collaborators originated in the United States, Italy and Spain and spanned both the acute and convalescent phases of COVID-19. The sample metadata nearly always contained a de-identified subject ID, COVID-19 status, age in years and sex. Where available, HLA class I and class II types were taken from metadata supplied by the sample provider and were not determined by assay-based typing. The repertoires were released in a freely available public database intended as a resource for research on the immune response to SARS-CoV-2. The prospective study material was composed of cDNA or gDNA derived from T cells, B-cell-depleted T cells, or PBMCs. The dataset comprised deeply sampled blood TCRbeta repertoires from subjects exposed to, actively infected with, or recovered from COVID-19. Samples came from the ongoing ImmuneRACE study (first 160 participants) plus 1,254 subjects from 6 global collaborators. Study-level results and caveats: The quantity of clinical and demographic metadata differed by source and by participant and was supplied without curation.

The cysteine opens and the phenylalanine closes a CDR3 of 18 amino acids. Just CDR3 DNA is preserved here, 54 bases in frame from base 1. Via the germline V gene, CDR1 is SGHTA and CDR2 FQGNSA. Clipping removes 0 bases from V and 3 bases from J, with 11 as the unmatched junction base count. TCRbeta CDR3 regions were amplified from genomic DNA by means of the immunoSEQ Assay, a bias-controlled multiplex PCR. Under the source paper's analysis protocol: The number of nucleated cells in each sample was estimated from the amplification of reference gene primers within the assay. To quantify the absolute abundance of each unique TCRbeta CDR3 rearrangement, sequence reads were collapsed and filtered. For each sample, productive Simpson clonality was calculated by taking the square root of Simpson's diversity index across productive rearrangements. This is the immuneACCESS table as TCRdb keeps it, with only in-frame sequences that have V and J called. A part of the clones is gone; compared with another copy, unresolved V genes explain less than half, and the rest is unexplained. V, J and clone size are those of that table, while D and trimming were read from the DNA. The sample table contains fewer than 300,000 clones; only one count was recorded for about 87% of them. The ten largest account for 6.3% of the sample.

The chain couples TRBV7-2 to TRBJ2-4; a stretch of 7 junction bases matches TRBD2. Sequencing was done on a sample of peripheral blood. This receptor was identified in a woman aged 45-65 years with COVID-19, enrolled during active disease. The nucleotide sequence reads TGTGCCAGCAGCTTAGCGAGGGGTGGGCTAGCGGTCAAAAACATTCAGTACTTC. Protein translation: CASSLARGGLAVKNIQYF.